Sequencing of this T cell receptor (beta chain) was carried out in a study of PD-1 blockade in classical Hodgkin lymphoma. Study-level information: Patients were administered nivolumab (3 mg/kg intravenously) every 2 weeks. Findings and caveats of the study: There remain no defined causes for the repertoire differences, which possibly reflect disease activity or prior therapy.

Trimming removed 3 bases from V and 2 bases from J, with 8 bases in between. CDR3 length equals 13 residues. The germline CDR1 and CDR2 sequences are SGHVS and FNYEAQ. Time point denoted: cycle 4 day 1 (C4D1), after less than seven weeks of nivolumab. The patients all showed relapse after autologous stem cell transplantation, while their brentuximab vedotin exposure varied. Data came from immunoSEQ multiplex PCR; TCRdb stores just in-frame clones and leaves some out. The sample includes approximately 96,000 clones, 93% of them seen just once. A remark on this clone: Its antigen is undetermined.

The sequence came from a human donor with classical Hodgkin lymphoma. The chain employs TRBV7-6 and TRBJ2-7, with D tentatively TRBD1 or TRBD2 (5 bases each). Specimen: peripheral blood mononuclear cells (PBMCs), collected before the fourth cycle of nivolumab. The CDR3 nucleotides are TGTGCCAGCAGCTTGTGGGGGACCTACGAGCAGTACTTC. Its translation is CASSLWGTYEQYF.